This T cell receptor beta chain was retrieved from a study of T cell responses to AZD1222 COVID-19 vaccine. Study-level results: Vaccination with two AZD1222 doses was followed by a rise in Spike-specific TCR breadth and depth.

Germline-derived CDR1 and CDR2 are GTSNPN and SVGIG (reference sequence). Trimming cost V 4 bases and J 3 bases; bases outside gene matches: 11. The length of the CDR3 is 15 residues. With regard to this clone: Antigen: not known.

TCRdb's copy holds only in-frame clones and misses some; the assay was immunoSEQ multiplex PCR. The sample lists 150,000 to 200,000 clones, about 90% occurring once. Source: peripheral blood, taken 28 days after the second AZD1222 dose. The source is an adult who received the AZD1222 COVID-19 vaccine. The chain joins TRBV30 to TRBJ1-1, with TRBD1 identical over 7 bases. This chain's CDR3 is CAWTPSTGLDTEAFF. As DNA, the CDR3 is TGTGCCTGGACCCCGTCGACAGGGCTGGACACTGAAGCTTTCTTT.